Listed below are T cell receptor beta chains from one sample, sequenced in a study of T cell changes during pregnancy in multiple sclerosis. Method: immunoSEQ multiplex PCR; TCRdb's copy keeps in-frame clones and lacks some. The table records 55,000 to 70,000 clones, about 92% of them present only once. Material: peripheral blood, obtained in the second trimester of pregnancy. Receptors originate from a female donor in good health, enrolled as a control in a pregnancy study. Each CDR3 is given with its conserved first and last residue. Each record gives: clone size, V gene, J gene, D gene, CDR3 DNA, CDR3 protein. A D gene is named only where the DNA matches it firmly. Expanded clones are given a class, and other clones once, few, many or no size at all.

-	TRBV6-1	TRBJ1-1	-	TGTGCCAGCACCATGAACACTGAAGCTTTCTTT	CASTMNTEAFF
-	TRBV6-6	TRBJ1-5	TRBD1	TGTGCCAGCAGTTACGGGACAGGTTTTAGCAATCAGCCCCAGCATTTT	CASSYGTGFSNQPQHF
-	TRBV19	TRBJ1-2	-	TGTGCCAGTAGTATGTCTATGGGGGGAGACTATGGCTACACCTTC	CASSMSMGGDYGYTF
-	TRBV5-4	TRBJ1-3	-	TGTGCCAGCAGCCCCGGACAGTCCCGCTCTGGAAACACCATATATTTT	CASSPGQSRSGNTIYF
-	TRBV18	TRBJ1-5	TRBD1	TGTGCCAGCTCACCAAGGACAGGAAATCAGCCCCAGCATTTT	CASSPRTGNQPQHF
-	TRBV14	TRBJ2-3	TRBD2	TGTGCCAGCAGCCAAGTAGGGACTAGCGGGAGCGGCGGGACAGATACGCAGTATTTT	CASSQVGTSGSGGTDTQYF
-	TRBV11-1	TRBJ2-7	-	TGTGCCAGCAGCTTAGGAGCCGTCCCCTACGAGCAGTACTTC	CASSLGAVPYEQYF
-	TRBV29-1	TRBJ1-1	-	TGCAGCGTTGAGGTCACCCTTGACAGCAGCATGAACACTGAAGCTTTCTTT	CSVEVTLDSSMNTEAFF
-	TRBV7-9	TRBJ2-7	TRBD2	TGTGCCAGCAGCCACGAGCGGGGGGAGATAAGCTCCTACGAGCAGTACTTC	CASSHERGEISSYEQYF
-	TRBV11-2	TRBJ1-1	TRBD1	TGTGCCAGCAGCTTACGACAGGGGAACACTGAAGCTTTCTTT	CASSLRQGNTEAFF
few	TRBV2	TRBJ1-6	-	TGTGCCAGCAGTGCAGAGGATTCACCCCTCCACTTT	CASSAEDSPLHF
-	TRBV10-2	TRBJ1-4	-	TGCGCCAGCAGCGCCCTAGGACAGTCAACTTCAACTAATGAAAAACTGTTTTTT	CASSALGQSTSTNEKLFF
-	TRBV5-6	TRBJ2-5	TRBD1	TGTGCCAGCAGCAAGGGGGCCCAAGAGACCCAGTACTTC	CASSKGAQETQYF
-	TRBV10-2	TRBJ1-5	TRBD1	TGCGCCAGCGGTCCGGGACAGGGGATCCAGCCCCAGCATTTT	CASGPGQGIQPQHF
-	TRBV27	TRBJ2-1	TRBD2	TGTGCCAGCAGTTTATCTGGGCTAGCGGGGGGCTATGAGCAGTTCTTC	CASSLSGLAGGYEQFF
-	TRBV12-2	TRBJ2-2	-	TGTGCAAGTCGTTTCACAACCCCCGCAACTAGCGGGGGGACTTTTGTCGGGGAGCTGTTTTTT	CASRFTTPATSGGTFVGELFF
-	TRBV28	TRBJ2-7	TRBD2	TGTGCCAGCAGTGTAGGGACTAGGCAATTCGAGCAGTACTTC	CASSVGTRQFEQYF
-	TRBV21-1	TRBJ2-4	-	TGTGCCAGCAGCAAAGAGACAGGGAGAGGCAAAAACATTCAGTACTTC	CASSKETGRGKNIQYF
-	TRBV11-3	TRBJ2-1	-	TGTGCCAGCAGCTTAGAGACTAGTTACAATGAGCAGTTCTTC	CASSLETSYNEQFF
-	TRBV19	TRBJ1-1	TRBD1	TGTGCCAGTAGGTACAGGGGCCCGAACACTGAAGCTTTCTTT	CASRYRGPNTEAFF
-	TRBV18	TRBJ2-7	-	TGTGCCAGCTCACCACCCCTCGGAGGTATGGGGTCCTACGAGCAGTACTTC	CASSPPLGGMGSYEQYF
-	TRBV4-3	TRBJ2-1	TRBD2	TGCGCCAGCAGCTCGGGACTAGCGGGGGCCTACAATGAGCAGTTCTTC	CASSSGLAGAYNEQFF
-	TRBV28	TRBJ2-1	-	TGTGCCAGCAGATATCTAGAAAACACATTTCATGAGCAGTTCTTC	CASRYLENTFHEQFF
-	TRBV19	TRBJ2-3	-	TGTGCCAGTAGTGAGAGGGCAGATACGCAGTATTTT	CASSERADTQYF
-	TRBV5-1	TRBJ2-7	TRBD2	TGCGCCACCGCCAAAACTAGCGGGAGCTACGAGCAGTACTTC	CATAKTSGSYEQYF
-	TRBV5-1	TRBJ2-5	-	TGCGCCAGCAGCTCGCACGGGGAGACCCAGTACTTC	CASSSHGETQYF
-	TRBV6-5	TRBJ2-3	-	TGTGCCAGCAGTTTCCGGGGGGCGGGGGTCACAGATACGCAGTATTTT	CASSFRGAGVTDTQYF
-	TRBV11-2	TRBJ2-7	-	TGTGCCAGCAGCTCCGCAGGTCGATCCTACGAGCAGTACTTC	CASSSAGRSYEQYF
-	TRBV6-5	TRBJ2-1	TRBD2	TGTGCCAGCAGGCCTAGCGGGAGTTCCGGTGAGCAGTTCTTC	CASRPSGSSGEQFF
-	TRBV2	TRBJ1-3	-	TGTGCCAGCACCCAGGAGGGGCTCGGAAACACCATATATTTT	CASTQEGLGNTIYF
-	TRBV29-1	TRBJ2-7	TRBD1	TGCAGCGTTGACCTTGACAGGGGGTACGAGCAGTACTTC	CSVDLDRGYEQYF
-	TRBV5-1	TRBJ1-4	TRBD1	TGCGCCAGCAGCTTGGGAGGGACAGGGCCTGAAAAACTGTTTTTT	CASSLGGTGPEKLFF
-	TRBV5-5	TRBJ2-1	-	TGTGCCAGCAGCTTCGCGGGTAACTACAATGAGCAGTTCTTC	CASSFAGNYNEQFF
-	TRBV1	TRBJ2-7	-	TGCACCAGCAGCCAGTTGGAAGGGACAGTATACGAGCAGTACTTC	CTSSQLEGTVYEQYF
-	TRBV28	TRBJ2-6	-	TGTGCCAGCAGGACAGCAGGGGCCAACGTCCTGACTTTC	CASRTAGANVLTF
-	TRBV5-1	TRBJ2-3	-	TGCGCCAGCAGCTTGGGAGGGAAGGATACGCAGTATTTT	CASSLGGKDTQYF
once	TRBV5-5	TRBJ2-7	-	TGTGCCAGCAGTCACGAGGGCATTTACGAGCAGTACTTC	CASSHEGIYEQYF